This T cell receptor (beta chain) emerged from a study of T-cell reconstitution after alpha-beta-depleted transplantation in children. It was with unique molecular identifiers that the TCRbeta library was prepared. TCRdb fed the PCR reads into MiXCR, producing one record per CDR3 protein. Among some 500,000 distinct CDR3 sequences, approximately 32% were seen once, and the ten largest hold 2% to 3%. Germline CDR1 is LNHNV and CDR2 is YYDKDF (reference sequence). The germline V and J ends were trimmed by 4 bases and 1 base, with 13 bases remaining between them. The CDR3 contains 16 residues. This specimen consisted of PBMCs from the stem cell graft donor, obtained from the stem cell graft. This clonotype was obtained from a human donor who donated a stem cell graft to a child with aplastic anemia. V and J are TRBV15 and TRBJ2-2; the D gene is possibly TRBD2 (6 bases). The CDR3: CATSTEWGLNTGELFF. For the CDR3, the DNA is TGTGCCACCAGCACAGAGTGGGGACTGAACACCGGGGAGCTGTTTTTT. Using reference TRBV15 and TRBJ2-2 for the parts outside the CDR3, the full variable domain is DAMVIQNPRYQVTQFGKPVTLSCSQTLNHNVMYWYQQKSSQAPKLLFHYYDKDFNNEADTPDNFQSRRPNTSFCFLDIRSPGLGDTAMYLCATSTEWGLNTGELFFGEGSRLTVL.